Each of the 14 T cell receptor beta chains below was sequenced from the same sample in a study of blood T cell repertoires in COVID-19. Sequenced by immunoSEQ multiplex PCR; TCRdb stores in-frame clones only, minus some. The table records 200,000 to 250,000 clones, about 90% of them present only once. The sample consisted of PBMCs or T cells enriched from blood (not recorded which). The source is a man aged 25-45 years who had recovered from COVID-19.

The chain employs TRBV6-5 and TRBJ2-1; TRBD1 matches at 7 bases. This CDR3 spans 11 amino acids. Germline CDR1 MNHEY, CDR2 SVGAGI. V was pared by 8 bases and J by 9 bases, with 4 bases of the junction left unmatched. The CDR3 is CASGGQTEQFF. DNA for the CDR3: TGTGCCAGCGGGGGACAGACTGAGCAGTTCTTC.

The chain uses TRBV18 and TRBJ2-1, with 10 bases that match TRBD2. V lost 5 bases and J lost 7; bases outside the gene matches: 8. CDR1 and CDR2 (germline): KGHSH, LQKENI. The CDR3 runs to 15 residues. The CDR3 protein is CASSSLPGLANEQFF. In DNA form, the CDR3 reads TGTGCCAGCTCATCGCTCCCGGGACTAGCGAATGAGCAGTTCTTC.

The chain has TRBV5-1 and TRBJ2-5; 7 bases fit TRBD2. Trimming cost V 0 bases and J 5 bases; bases outside gene matches: 10. The CDR3 runs 16 residues. Per the germline V gene, CDR1 is SGHRS and CDR2 is YFSETQ. The CDR3 nucleotides are TGCGCCAGCAGCTTGGCCGGGGGGACCCGGGGGGAGACCCAGTACTTC. Translated, it gives CASSLAGGTRGETQYF.

This clone has only a few counts. The chain uses TRBV6-1 and TRBJ2-1; the match to TRBD2 covers 13 bases. The germline V gene encodes CDR1 MNHNS and CDR2 SASEGT. CDR3 length: 18 residues. Trimming cost V 4 bases and J 5 bases; bases outside gene matches: 11. The CDR3 coding sequence is TGTGCCAGCAGTGGGACTAGCGGGAGTGGCGTGCCGAACAATGAGCAGTTCTTC. Protein sequence: CASSGTSGSGVPNNEQFF.

This chain joins TRBV6-2 or TRBV6-3 and TRBJ1-1, with a possible D match to TRBD1 (6 bases). Germline lookup yields CDR1 MNHEY and CDR2 SVGEGT. The V and J ends lost 4 bases and 0 bases respectively, with 12 bases between them. This CDR3 has 15 amino acids. The DNA of the CDR3 is TGTGCCAGCAGTTCCCGCGGGGGCTTGAACACTGAAGCTTTCTTT. Protein: CASSSRGGLNTEAFF.

This rearrangement joins TRBV5-5 to TRBJ1-2; TRBD1 agrees at 10 bases. The CDR3 is 14 residues long. Germline CDR1 SGHKS, CDR2 YYEKEE (reference sequence). With V trimmed by 4 bases and J by 10 bases, 10 bases remained unmatched. The CDR3 nucleotides read TGTGCCAGCAGCCGTCCGGGACAGGGGACTTTCTACACCTTC. It translates to CASSRPGQGTFYTF.

This clone has only a few counts. The chain joins TRBV19 to TRBJ1-1; no clear D gene. This CDR3 is 13 amino acids long. Germline values: CDR1 LNHDA, CDR2 SQIVND (reference sequence). V lost 6 bases to trimming and J lost 3 bases, with 11 bases between them. CDR3 amino acids: CASRVRTYTEAFF. CDR3 DNA: TGTGCCAGTAGGGTGAGGACTTACACTGAAGCTTTCTTT. Using reference TRBV19 and TRBJ1-1 for the parts outside the CDR3, the full variable domain is DGGITQSPKYLFRKEGQNVTLSCEQNLNHDAMYWYRQDPGQGLRLIYYSQIVNDFQKGDIAEGYSVSREKKESFPLTVTSAQKNPTAFYLCASRVRTYTEAFFGQGTRLTVV.

The chain combines TRBV13 with TRBJ2-7; unclear D gene. CDR1 and CDR2 (germline): PRHDT, FYEKMQ (reference sequence). This CDR3 comprises 11 residues. V shed 2 bases and J shed 3 bases, with 2 bases lying between them. The CDR3 here is CASSLYYEQYF. The CDR3 coding sequence is TGTGCCAGCAGCTTATACTACGAGCAGTACTTC.

V is TRBV7-9 and J is TRBJ2-1; the D gene is possibly TRBD2 (7 bases). In germline, CDR1 is SEHNR, CDR2 FQNEAQ (reference sequence). V was pared by 4 bases and J by 4 bases, with 17 bases between. The CDR3 has 16 amino acids. CDR3 sequence: CASSSSGGADYNEQFF. The CDR3 DNA follows: TGTGCCAGCAGCTCCTCGGGGGGCGCCGATTACAATGAGCAGTTCTTC.

V usage is TRBV19 and J usage is TRBJ1-5, with TRBD1 as a possible D gene (6 bases). Germline loops: CDR1 LNHDA, CDR2 SQIVND (reference sequence). Trimming pared 6 bases from V and 0 bases from J, leaving 12 bases between. CDR3 length equals 15 residues. CDR3 DNA sequence: TGTGCCAGTAGCCTTCTACAGGGTAGCAATCAGCCCCAGCATTTT. Protein product: CASSLLQGSNQPQHF.

This rearrangement joins TRBV19 to TRBJ1-5, with D unresolved. V lost 7 bases and J 2 bases, leaving 15 bases between the germline ends. Germline V gives CDR1 LNHDA, CDR2 SQIVND (reference sequence). This CDR3 has 15 residues. The CDR3 protein is CASTLKPGGNQPQHF. In DNA, the CDR3 is TGTGCCAGTACTCTAAAGCCCGGTGGCAATCAGCCCCAGCATTTT.

V gene TRBV5-3 combines with J gene TRBJ2-7, with D possibly TRBD2 on 6 matching bases. TRBV5-3 qualifies as an ORF whose function is uncertain. The CDR3 sequence is 16 residues long. The ends were cut back, 1 base at V and 2 bases at J, with 16 bases in the middle. The CDR3 sequence is CARSLCFWRGTYEQYF. In DNA form, the CDR3 reads TGTGCCAGAAGCTTGTGTTTTTGGCGGGGCACCTACGAGCAGTACTTC.

The chain employs TRBV20-1 and TRBJ2-7; D perhaps matches TRBD2 (7 bases). Germline loops: CDR1 DFQATT, CDR2 SNEGSKA (reference sequence). V lost 3 bases, J lost 6 bases, and 18 bases lay in between. The CDR3 is 14 amino acids. CDR3 protein: CSASTGRVLLEQYF. CDR3 sequence (DNA): TGCAGTGCTAGTACAGGGAGGGTACTACTCGAGCAGTACTTC.

The rearrangement joins TRBV9 to TRBJ2-3; D possibly corresponds to TRBD2 (6 bases). Germline lookup yields CDR1 SGDLS and CDR2 YYNGEE. This CDR3 is built from 15 residues. Trimming took 0 bases from V and 1 from J, leaving 9 bases between them. The CDR3 sequence: CASSVEAGRTDTQYF. In DNA form, the CDR3 reads TGTGCCAGCAGCGTAGAGGCGGGACGCACAGATACGCAGTATTTT.